This T cell receptor (beta chain) was obtained from a study of tissue T cells after allogeneic stem cell transplantation. The study, taken as a whole, reports: The study did not identify alloreactive or antigen-specific tissue TCRs, and some clones might be persisting host cells. In patients and mice, blood and spleen missed much of tissue repertoire.

TCRdb's copy holds only in-frame clones and misses some; the assay was immunoSEQ multiplex PCR. The sample contains under 9,000 clones, roughly 60% of which appear only once. This CDR3 is 17 amino acids long. Germline V gene data show CDR1 as SGHRS and CDR2 as YFSETQ. Trimming pared 4 bases from V and 5 bases from J, leaving 24 bases between. As for this clone: The target antigen is unknown.

The V gene is TRBV5-1, the J gene TRBJ2-5; TRBD2 might be the D (7 bases). The source is a female donor older than 55 with lung cancer. The material sequenced was duodenum tissue, taken at autopsy. The CDR3 sequence: CASSRSTARGQGETQYF. As DNA, the CDR3 is TGCGCCAGCAGCAGGTCGACTGCGCGGGGGCAAGGGGAGACCCAGTACTTC.